This T cell receptor (beta chain) comes out of a study of cytotoxic CD8 clonotypes in ibrutinib-treated CLL. This CDR3 contains 16 residues. Germline lookup yields CDR1 LGHNA and CDR2 YNFKEQ. This clone was seen only once. One end of the junction does not line up with germline, which may come from a read error. TCRdb's table, derived via immunoSEQ multiplex PCR, lists solely in-frame clones and lacks some. Of hundreds of thousands of clones detected, about three quarters appear once; the ten largest clones hold 15%. The clonotype was recovered from a human donor with chronic lymphocytic leukemia. This material consisted of PBMCs, taken after 24 months of ibrutinib treatment. The chain joins TRBV4-2 to TRBJ2-3; 10 bases are a match to TRBD2. This CDR3 is CTSSQDASGRTDTQYF. The CDR3 nucleotides are TGTACCAGCAGCCAAGATGCTAGCGGGAGAACAGATACGCAGTATTTT.